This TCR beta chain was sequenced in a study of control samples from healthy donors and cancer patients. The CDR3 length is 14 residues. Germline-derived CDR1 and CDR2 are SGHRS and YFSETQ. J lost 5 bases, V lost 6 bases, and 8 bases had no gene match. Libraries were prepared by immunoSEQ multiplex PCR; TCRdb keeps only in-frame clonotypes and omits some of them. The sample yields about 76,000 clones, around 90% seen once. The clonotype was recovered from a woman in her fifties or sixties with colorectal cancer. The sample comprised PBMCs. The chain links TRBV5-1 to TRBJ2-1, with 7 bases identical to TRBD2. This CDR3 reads CASKPGLSNNEQFF. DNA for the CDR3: TGCGCCAGCAAACCGGGACTATCAAACAATGAGCAGTTCTTC.